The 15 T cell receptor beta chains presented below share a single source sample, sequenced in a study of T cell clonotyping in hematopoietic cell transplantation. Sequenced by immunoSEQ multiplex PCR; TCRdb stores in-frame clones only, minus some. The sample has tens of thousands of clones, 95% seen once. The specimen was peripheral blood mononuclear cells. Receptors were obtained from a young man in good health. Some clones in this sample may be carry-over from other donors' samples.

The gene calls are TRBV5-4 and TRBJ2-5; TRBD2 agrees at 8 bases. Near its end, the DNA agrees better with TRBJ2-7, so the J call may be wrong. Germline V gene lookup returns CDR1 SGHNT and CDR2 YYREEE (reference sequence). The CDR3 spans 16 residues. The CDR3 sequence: CASSLDPGLGSYEQYF. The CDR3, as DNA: TGTGCCAGCAGCTTAGATCCGGGACTAGGTTCCTACGAGCAGTACTTC.

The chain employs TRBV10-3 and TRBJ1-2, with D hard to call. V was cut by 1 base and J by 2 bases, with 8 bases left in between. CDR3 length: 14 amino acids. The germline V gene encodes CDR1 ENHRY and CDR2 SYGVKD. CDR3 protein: CAISEWSGNYGYTF. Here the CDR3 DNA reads TGTGCCATCAGTGAGTGGTCAGGAAACTATGGCTACACCTTC.

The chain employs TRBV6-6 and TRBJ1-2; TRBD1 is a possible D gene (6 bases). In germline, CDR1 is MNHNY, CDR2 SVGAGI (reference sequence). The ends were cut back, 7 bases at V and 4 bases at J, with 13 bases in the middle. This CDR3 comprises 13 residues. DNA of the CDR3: TGTGCCAGCAAGCTCGACAGGTCCTATGGCTACACCTTC. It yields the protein CASKLDRSYGYTF.

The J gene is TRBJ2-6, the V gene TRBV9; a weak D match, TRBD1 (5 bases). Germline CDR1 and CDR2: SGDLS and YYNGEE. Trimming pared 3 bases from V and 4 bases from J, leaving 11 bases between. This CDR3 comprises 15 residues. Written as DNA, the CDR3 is TGTGCCAGCAGCGACAGGCGGCCCGGGGCCAACGTCCTGACTTTC. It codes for CASSDRRPGANVLTF.

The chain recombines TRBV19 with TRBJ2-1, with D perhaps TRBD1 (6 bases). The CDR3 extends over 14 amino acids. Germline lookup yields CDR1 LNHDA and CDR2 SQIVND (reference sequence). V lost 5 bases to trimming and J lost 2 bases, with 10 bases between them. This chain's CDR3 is CASSVRGTYNEQFF. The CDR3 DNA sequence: TGTGCCAGTAGTGTCAGGGGCACCTACAATGAGCAGTTCTTC.

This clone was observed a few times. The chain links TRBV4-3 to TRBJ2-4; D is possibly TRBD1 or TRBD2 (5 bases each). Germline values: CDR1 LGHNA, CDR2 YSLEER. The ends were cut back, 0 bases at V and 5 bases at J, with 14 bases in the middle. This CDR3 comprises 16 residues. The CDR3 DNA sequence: TGCGCCAGCAGCCAAGATGGGTCAGGGACGGAAAACATTCAGTACTTC. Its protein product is CASSQDGSGTENIQYF.

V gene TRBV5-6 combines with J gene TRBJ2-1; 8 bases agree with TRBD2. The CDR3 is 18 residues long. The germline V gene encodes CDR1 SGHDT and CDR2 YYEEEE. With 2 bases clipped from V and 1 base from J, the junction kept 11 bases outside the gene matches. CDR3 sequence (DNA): TGTGCCAGCAGCTTCTGGACTAGCTTTGGATTATCCTACAATGAGCAGTTCTTC. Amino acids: CASSFWTSFGLSYNEQFF.

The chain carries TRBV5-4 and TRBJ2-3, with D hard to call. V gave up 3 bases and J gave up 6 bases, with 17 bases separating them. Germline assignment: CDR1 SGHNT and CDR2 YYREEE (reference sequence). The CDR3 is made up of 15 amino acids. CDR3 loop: CASSSPSKHDDTQYF. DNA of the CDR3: TGTGCCAGCAGCTCTCCATCTAAGCACGATGATACGCAGTATTTT. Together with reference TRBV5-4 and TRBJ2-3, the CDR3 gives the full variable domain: ETGVTQSPTHLIKTRGQQVTLRCSSQSGHNTVSWYQQALGQGPQFIFQYYREEENGRGNFPPRFSGLQFPNYSSELNVNALELDDSALYLCASSSPSKHDDTQYFGPGTRLTVL.

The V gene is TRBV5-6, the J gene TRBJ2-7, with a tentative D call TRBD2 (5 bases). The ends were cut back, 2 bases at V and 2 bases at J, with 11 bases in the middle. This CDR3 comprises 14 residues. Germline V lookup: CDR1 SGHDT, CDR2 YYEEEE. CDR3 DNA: TGTGCCAGCAGCTTCGGGGATGCCGCCTACGAGCAGTACTTC. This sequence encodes CASSFGDAAYEQYF.

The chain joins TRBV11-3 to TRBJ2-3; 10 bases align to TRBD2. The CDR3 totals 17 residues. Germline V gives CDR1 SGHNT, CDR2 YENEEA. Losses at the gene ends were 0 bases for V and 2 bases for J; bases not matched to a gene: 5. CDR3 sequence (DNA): TGTGCCAGCAGCTTAGATATAGCGGGAGGTACCACAGATACGCAGTATTTT. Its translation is CASSLDIAGGTTDTQYF.

The CDR3 coding sequence is TGTGCCAGCAGCTCGAGGACAGGGAGCTCTGGAAACACCATATATTTT. It is translated as CASSSRTGSSGNTIYF. J is TRBJ1-3 and V is TRBV11-2; 8 bases fit TRBD1. The CDR3 length is 16 residues. V was clipped by 4 bases and J by 0 bases; unmatched bases: 5. Germline V gene sequence: CDR1 SGHAT, CDR2 FQNNGV.

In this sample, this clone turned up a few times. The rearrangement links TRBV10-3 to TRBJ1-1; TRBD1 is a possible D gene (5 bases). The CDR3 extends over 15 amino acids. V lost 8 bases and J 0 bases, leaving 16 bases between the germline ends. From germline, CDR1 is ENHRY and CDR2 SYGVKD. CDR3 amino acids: CAIGVRDQMNTEAFF. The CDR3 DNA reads TGTGCCATCGGGGTGAGGGACCAAATGAACACTGAAGCTTTCTTT.

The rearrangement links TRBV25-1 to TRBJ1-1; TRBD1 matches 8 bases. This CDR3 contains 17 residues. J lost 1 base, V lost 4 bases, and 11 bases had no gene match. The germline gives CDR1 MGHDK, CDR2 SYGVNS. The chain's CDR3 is CASSAKGQGVKNTEAFF. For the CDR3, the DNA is TGTGCCAGCAGTGCCAAAGGACAGGGCGTCAAGAACACTGAAGCTTTCTTT.

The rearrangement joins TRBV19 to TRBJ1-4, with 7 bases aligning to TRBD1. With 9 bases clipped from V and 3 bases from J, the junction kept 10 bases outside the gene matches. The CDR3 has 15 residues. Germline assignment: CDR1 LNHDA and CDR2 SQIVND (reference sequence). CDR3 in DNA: TGTGCCAGCTCCGACAGGGAAACTCCTAATGAAAAACTGTTTTTT. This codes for CASSDRETPNEKLFF.

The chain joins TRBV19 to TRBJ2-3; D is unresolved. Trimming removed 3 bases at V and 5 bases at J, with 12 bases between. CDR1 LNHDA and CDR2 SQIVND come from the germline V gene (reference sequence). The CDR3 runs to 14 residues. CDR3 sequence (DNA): TGTGCCAGTAGTATGCAAGGTTTAGGAGATACGCAGTATTTT. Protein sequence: CASSMQGLGDTQYF.